Below are 5 T cell receptor beta chains sequenced from a single sample in a study of vaccination and CD4 T cells after COVID-19. For these receptors, no antigen is known. This sample's treatment: roughly ten-day PBMC culture with coronavirus spike peptide pools or control peptides (ViraFEST assay). Cultured CD4+ T-cell DNA underwent Oncomine TCR Beta short-read sequencing. MiXCR, applied by TCRdb to the PCR reads, yields one record per CDR3 protein. This table has 15,000 to 20,000 distinct CDR3 sequences, around 61% appearing once. The sample taken for sequencing was CD4+ T cells from blood, cultured in vitro. Receptors originate from a human donor who had recovered from COVID-19.

The chain carries TRBV7-3 and TRBJ1-1, with D perhaps matching TRBD1 (6 bases). V was trimmed by 0 bases and J by 2 bases, leaving 13 bases between them. CDR3 length equals 16 residues. CDR1 and CDR2 from the germline V gene are SGHTA and FQGTGA. CDR3 sequence: CASSLTGSGGNTEAFF. In nucleotides, the CDR3 is TGTGCCAGCAGCTTAACTGGGTCGGGGGGCAACACTGAAGCTTTCTTT.

The chain carries TRBV7-2 and TRBJ2-7; 7 nucleotides line up with TRBD2. V was pared by 5 bases and J by 0 bases, with 7 bases of the junction left unmatched. Germline V CDR1 and CDR2: SGHTA, FQGNSA. This CDR3 comprises 15 residues. CDR3 sequence: CASSPRGGGSYEQYF. In nucleotides, the CDR3 is TGTGCCAGCAGCCCGCGGGGCGGGGGCTCCTACGAGCAGTACTTC.

The chain couples TRBV7-2 to TRBJ1-2, with 9 nucleotides matching TRBD1. CDR1 is SGHTA, CDR2 FQGNSA, per germline. The ends lost 5 bases at V and 6 bases at J; junction bases unmatched: 4. The CDR3 spans 13 residues. In DNA, the CDR3 is TGTGCCAGCAGCCCTGACAGGGGGGATGGCTACACCTTC. Residues: CASSPDRGDGYTF.

This chain uses TRBV10-1 with TRBJ1-5, with D unresolved. The CDR3 is 14 residues long. The germline CDR1 and CDR2 sequences are WNHNN and SYGVQD (reference sequence). V lost 8 bases and J lost 6, with 17 bases in between. CDR3 amino acids: CASVEVTGSQPQHF. The CDR3 nucleotides are TGCGCCAGCGTGGAAGTCACGGGAAGTCAGCCCCAGCATTTT.

The V call is TRBV7-6, the J call TRBJ2-5; TRBD1 or TRBD2 may be the D gene (5 bases each). The CDR3 spans 14 residues. Trimming stripped 8 bases from V and 0 bases from J, with 13 bases between. Germline V CDR1 and CDR2: SGHVS, FNYEAQ. The DNA of the CDR3 is TGTGCCAGCGCCCCGGGGACGTACCAAGAGACCCAGTACTTC. Protein: CASAPGTYQETQYF.